The TCR beta chain under discussion was sequenced for a study of blood T cell repertoires in COVID-19. For the study at large: In each case, the material was cDNA or gDNA derived from T cells, B-cell-depleted T cells, or PBMCs.

Followed longitudinally, the Seattle patients had been enrolled during active infection. The authors' processing: Using reference gene primer amplification, nucleated cell counts were estimated. Data came from immunoSEQ multiplex PCR; TCRdb stores just in-frame clones and leaves some out. The V and J calls and the clone size are those of that table, but D and trimming were determined from the DNA. There are about half a million clones in the sample; approximately 92% occur only once, and around 0.9% lies in the top ten. With regard to this clone: Other nucleotide sequences in the sample specify the same CDR3.

This CDR3 is built from 15 residues. The germline V gene has CDR1 SGHRS and CDR2 YFSETQ. With V trimmed by 4 bases and J by 4 bases, 5 bases remained unmatched. The chain recombines TRBV5-1 with TRBJ2-1, with 10 bases that match TRBD2. Sequenced: peripheral blood. The sequence came from a man aged 18 to 30 with COVID-19, enrolled during active disease. This chain's CDR3 is CASSGTSGDYNEQFF. In DNA, the CDR3 is TGCGCCAGCAGCGGAACTAGCGGGGATTACAATGAGCAGTTCTTC. The full variable domain, rest sourced from reference TRBV5-1 and TRBJ2-1, is KAGVTQTPRYLIKTRGQQVTLSCSPISGHRSVSWYQQTPGQGLQFLFEYFSETQRNKGNFPGRFSGRQFSNSRSEMNVSTLELGDSALYLCASSGTSGDYNEQFFGPGTRLTVL.